A selection of T cell receptor beta chains follows, all from one sample in a study of identical twins. TCRdb reanalysed the 5' RACE reads using MiXCR and keeps one entry per CDR3 protein. The sample contains under 1 million distinct CDR3 sequences, over 9% of which appear only once. These records were also assigned to another study, of yellow fever vaccine responses in identical twins.

The sequencing input was PBMCs. These receptors originate from a woman between 18 and 29 years old in good health. Each CDR3 is given with its conserved first and last residue. D genes are given only for firm matches. Clone size is shown for a subset of rows, as once, few, many or a class of expanded clone.

- TRBJ1-5 - TRBV7-8 CASSQDPGAASYSNQPQHF TGTGCCAGCAGCCAAGACCCGGGGGCCGCATCCTATAGCAATCAGCCCCAGCATTTT
- TRBJ2-5 few TRBV20-1 CSAVSGVKTQYF TGCAGTGCTGTTTCAGGCGTGAAGACCCAGTACTTC
- TRBJ1-1 - TRBV7-9 CASSLYVAEAFF TGTGCCAGCAGCCTTTACGTAGCTGAAGCTTTCTTT
TRBD1 TRBJ1-1 - TRBV10-3 CAISETKTGGFAEAFF TGTGCCATCAGTGAGACTAAAACAGGGGGCTTCGCTGAAGCTTTCTTT
- TRBJ2-1 few TRBV5-6 CASSLGQVSLGYNEQFF TGTGCCAGCAGCTTGGGACAGGTGTCTCTGGGGTACAATGAGCAGTTCTTC
TRBD1 TRBJ2-5 few TRBV6-1 CASRTGKGETQYF TGTGCCAGCAGGACAGGGAAGGGAGAGACCCAGTACTTC
TRBD2 TRBJ2-1 - TRBV27 CASSLEIAGRDEQFF TGTGCCAGCAGTTTAGAAATAGCGGGGCGGGATGAGCAGTTCTTC
- TRBJ2-1 few TRBV15 CATSRELAVVSEQFF TGTGCCACCAGCAGAGAACTAGCTGTGGTGTCTGAGCAGTTCTTC
- TRBJ1-4 few TRBV4-1 CASSQEPGIEKLFF TGCGCCAGCAGCCAAGAACCAGGGATAGAAAAACTGTTTTTT
TRBD1 TRBJ2-7 - TRBV6-5 CASSSRTGGSGEQYF TGTGCCAGCAGTTCGAGAACAGGGGGCTCGGGGGAGCAGTACTTC
- TRBJ2-3 - TRBV7-9 CASSTPLVGPTDTQYF TGTGCCAGCAGCACCCCTCTGGTGGGGCCCACAGATACGCAGTATTTT
- TRBJ2-3 - TRBV6-1 CASSAYFSSTDTQYF TGTGCCAGCAGTGCCTACTTCTCGTCGACAGATACGCAGTATTTT
- TRBJ2-7 few TRBV5-6 CASSGDRQGRSYEQYF TGTGCCAGCAGCGGGGACCGCCAGGGACGGTCCTACGAGCAGTACTTC
TRBD2 TRBJ2-3 few TRBV7-3 CASSLMTSGSADTQYF TGTGCCAGCAGCTTAATGACTAGCGGGAGTGCAGATACGCAGTATTTT
TRBD1 TRBJ1-1 - TRBV12-3/TRBV12-4 CASSFRQGRLTEAFF TGTGCCAGCAGTTTCCGACAGGGAAGGTTGACTGAAGCTTTCTTT
TRBD1 TRBJ2-3 few TRBV5-1 CASSPNRDRSTDTQYF TGCGCCAGCAGCCCGAACCGGGACAGGTCGACAGATACGCAGTATTTT
- TRBJ1-1 - TRBV7-8 CASSGGAQRAFF TGTGCCAGCAGCGGTGGAGCGCAGAGGGCTTTCTTT
TRBD2 TRBJ2-3 - TRBV9 CASSVAGLAGVTQYF TGTGCCAGCAGCGTAGCCGGACTAGCGGGTGTAACGCAGTATTTT
TRBD2 TRBJ2-7 many TRBV2 CASRPSGRYEQYF TGTGCCAGCAGGCCTAGCGGGAGATACGAGCAGTACTTC
TRBD1 TRBJ2-1 - TRBV12-3/TRBV12-4 CASSPGTAYYNEQFF TGTGCCAGCAGTCCTGGGACAGCATACTACAATGAGCAGTTCTTC